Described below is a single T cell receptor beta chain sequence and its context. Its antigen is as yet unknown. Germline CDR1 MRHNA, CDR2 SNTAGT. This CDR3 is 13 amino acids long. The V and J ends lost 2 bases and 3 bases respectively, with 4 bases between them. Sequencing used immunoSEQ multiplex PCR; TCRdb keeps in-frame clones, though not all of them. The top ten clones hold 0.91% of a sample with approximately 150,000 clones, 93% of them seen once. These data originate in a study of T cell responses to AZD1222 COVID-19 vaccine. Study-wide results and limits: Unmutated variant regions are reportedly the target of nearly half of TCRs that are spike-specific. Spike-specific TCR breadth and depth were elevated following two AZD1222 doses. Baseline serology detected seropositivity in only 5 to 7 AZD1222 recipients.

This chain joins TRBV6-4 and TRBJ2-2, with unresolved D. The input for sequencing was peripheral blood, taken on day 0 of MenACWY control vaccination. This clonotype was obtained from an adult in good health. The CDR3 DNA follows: TGTGCCAGCAGTGACAGGGACACCGGGGAGCTGTTTTTT. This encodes CASSDRDTGELFF.